This TCR beta chain stems from a study of T cells after yellow fever vaccination. As to this clonotype: Its antigen is still unknown.

Whole-study results and caveats: Reappearance after the booster was seen for most primary-vaccination clones, at roughly 96% CD4 and about 90% CD8. A small share of clonotypes appeared in both CD4 and CD8 compartments. Within FACS-sorted repertoires, abundant clonotypes contaminating from the bulk population could be present.

The TCR cDNA carried a universal primer site and UMIs from 5'RACE template switching. From the 5' RACE reads, TCRdb called clonotypes with MiXCR, one entry per CDR3 protein. The sample has 450,000 to 550,000 distinct CDR3 sequences; 15% to 20% are singletons. Trimming took off 3 bases at V and 0 bases at J, with 14 bases between the two ends. The CDR3 contains 17 residues. Germline assignment: CDR1 SGHVS and CDR2 FQNEAQ. The sample in question was PBMCs, obtained 15 days after the yellow fever booster vaccination. The sequence derives from a man between 25 and 39 years old who received the YFV17D yellow fever vaccine. This chain connects TRBV7-8 to TRBJ2-2; tentatively, D is TRBD1 (5 bases). The DNA of the CDR3 is TGTGCCAGCAGCTTTAGAACAGGTGTATCGAACACCGGGGAGCTGTTTTTT. Its protein product is CASSFRTGVSNTGELFF.